Listed below are T cell receptor beta chains from one sample, sequenced in a study of blood T cell repertoires in COVID-19. Some clones are missing from TCRdb's copy, which holds only in-frame ones; the method was immunoSEQ multiplex PCR. The profile covers approximately 91,000 clones, with about 90% appearing a single time and approximately 4.9% taken by the ten largest. Sequencing used peripheral blood. The origin of the receptors is a man between 65 and 85 years old with acute or convalescent COVID-19. Both conserved end residues are part of each CDR3. D genes are given only for firm matches. Clone size is shown for a subset of rows, as once, few, many or a class of expanded clone.

j_gene	v_gene	abundance	d_gene	CDR3nt	CDR3aa
TRBJ2-5	TRBV28	NA	TRBD2	TGTGCCAGCAGTACCCCCTTGCTAGCGGGGGCCCACTTC	CASSTPLLAGAHF
TRBJ1-6	TRBV5-4	few	NA	TGTGCCAGCACCAAGGACACCTCTAGGAATTCACCCCTCCACTTT	CASTKDTSRNSPLHF
TRBJ1-5	TRBV2	few	TRBD1	TGTGCCAGCAAAGAACAGGGGGCGGGCAATCAGCCCCAGCATTTT	CASKEQGAGNQPQHF
TRBJ2-1	TRBV5-1	NA	TRBD2	TGCGCCAGCAGCGTCGCTAGCGGGGAGGTCGAGCAGTTCTTC	CASSVASGEVEQFF
TRBJ1-3	TRBV2	NA	NA	TGTGCCAGCAGCCCTTGGGGGCCATCTGGAAACACCATATATTTT	CASSPWGPSGNTIYF
TRBJ1-1	TRBV12-3/TRBV12-4	NA	NA	TGTGCCAGCAGTTTCTTAAACACTGAAGCTTTCTTT	CASSFLNTEAFF
TRBJ1-6	TRBV6-2/TRBV6-3	NA	NA	TGTGCCAGCAGTTGGGCCGGGGGGTCACCCCTCCACTTT	CASSWAGGSPLHF
TRBJ1-2	TRBV30	NA	TRBD1	TGTGCCTGGAGTCCAGGACAGGGGGCCGACTATGGCTACACCTTC	CAWSPGQGADYGYTF
TRBJ1-1	TRBV23-1	NA	NA	TGCGCCAGCATTATGTTCAGGGTGACTGAAGCTTTCTTT	CASIMFRVTEAFF
TRBJ1-2	TRBV2	few	NA	TGTGCCAGCAGTCCCTCACGACAGAACTATGGCTACACCTTC	CASSPSRQNYGYTF
TRBJ1-6	TRBV7-9	few	TRBD1	TGTGCCAGCAGCTATGGGACAGATAATTCACCCCTCCACTTT	CASSYGTDNSPLHF
TRBJ1-1	TRBV5-5	once	TRBD1	TGTGCCAGCAGCTTGGCAGGGGGAGTATCAACTGAAGCTTTCTTT	CASSLAGGVSTEAFF
TRBJ1-4	TRBV11-2	NA	NA	TGTGCCAGCAGCCCAAGACAGATGGGGGAAAAACTGTTTTTT	CASSPRQMGEKLFF
TRBJ1-1	TRBV6-5	NA	NA	TGTGCCAGCAGTTATGAGTTGGACACTGAAGCTTTCTTT	CASSYELDTEAFF